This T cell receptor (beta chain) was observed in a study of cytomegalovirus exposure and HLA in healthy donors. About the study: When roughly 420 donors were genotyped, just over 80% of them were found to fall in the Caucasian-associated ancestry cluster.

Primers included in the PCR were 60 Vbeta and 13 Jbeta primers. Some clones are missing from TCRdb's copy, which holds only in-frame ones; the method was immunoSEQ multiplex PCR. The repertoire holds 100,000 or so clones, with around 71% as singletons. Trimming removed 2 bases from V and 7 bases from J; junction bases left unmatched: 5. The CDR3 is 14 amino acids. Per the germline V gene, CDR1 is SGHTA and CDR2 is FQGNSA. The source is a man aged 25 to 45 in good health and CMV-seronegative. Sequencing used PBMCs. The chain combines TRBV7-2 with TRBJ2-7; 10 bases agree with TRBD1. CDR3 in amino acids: CASSLRRTGGEQYF. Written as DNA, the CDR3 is TGTGCCAGCAGCTTAAGAAGGACAGGGGGAGAGCAGTACTTC. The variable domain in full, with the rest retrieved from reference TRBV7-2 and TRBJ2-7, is GAGVSQSPSNKVTEKGKDVELRCDPISGHTALYWYRQSLGQGLEFLIYFQGNSAPDKSGLPSDRFSAERTGGSVSTLTIQRTQQEDSAVYLCASSLRRTGGEQYFGPGTRLTVT.